The 9 T cell receptor beta chains in this list originate from one sample, sequenced in a study of T cell responses to AZD1222 COVID-19 vaccine. The table came from immunoSEQ multiplex PCR; TCRdb's copy has only in-frame clones and leaves some out. The sample yields about 95,000 clones, 85% to 90% seen once. Material: peripheral blood, obtained on day 0 of AZD1222 vaccination. Receptors were obtained from an adult in good health.

The chain combines TRBV5-1 with TRBJ1-1; maybe TRBD1 (6 bases). From germline, CDR1 is SGHRS and CDR2 YFSETQ. This CDR3 comprises 15 residues. V gave up 4 bases and J gave up 1 base, with 14 bases separating them. The DNA for the CDR3 is TGCGCCAGCAGCCAATTGATGACAGGGAACACTGAAGCTTTCTTT. Amino acid sequence: CASSQLMTGNTEAFF.

V is TRBV19 and J is TRBJ1-4; 8 bases line up with TRBD1. This CDR3 has 14 amino acids. V was clipped by 8 bases and J by 4 bases; unmatched bases: 6. Germline lookup yields CDR1 LNHDA and CDR2 SQIVND (reference sequence). The CDR3 nucleotides read TGTGCCAGTCGTACGGGACAGGATAATGAAAAACTGTTTTTT. Translating gives CASRTGQDNEKLFF.

The J gene is TRBJ1-2, the V gene TRBV25-1; TRBD1 matches 7 bases. The CDR3 sequence is 13 residues long. Per the germline V gene, CDR1 is MGHDK and CDR2 is SYGVNS. Germline trimming cut 10 bases from V and 7 bases from J; bases unmatched to any gene: 12. CDR3 amino acids: CATRDSLVLGYTF. The DNA of the CDR3 is TGTGCCACCCGGGACAGCCTAGTACTTGGCTACACCTTC.

This clone appeared a single time. This chain joins TRBV19 and TRBJ2-5; D is uncertain. The CDR3 loop spans 12 amino acids. From germline, CDR1 is LNHDA and CDR2 SQIVND (reference sequence). The V end was cut by 8 bases, the J end by 1 base, with 8 bases between. Here the CDR3 reads CASSYGQETQYF. The CDR3 region has the DNA TGTGCCAGTTCATACGGCCAAGAGACCCAGTACTTC.

V usage is TRBV6-2 or TRBV6-3 and J usage is TRBJ2-3; D is ambiguous. V was clipped by 2 bases and J by 6 bases, with 3 bases between them. This CDR3 spans 11 amino acids. Per the germline V gene, CDR1 is MNHEY and CDR2 is SVGEGT. The DNA for the CDR3 is TGTGCCAGCAGTTACCACGATACGCAGTATTTT. It yields the protein CASSYHDTQYF.

The chain is built from TRBV5-5 and TRBJ2-5; 8 bases match TRBD2. Germline assignment: CDR1 SGHKS and CDR2 YYEKEE (reference sequence). V was pared by 0 bases and J by 4 bases, with 8 bases of the junction left unmatched. CDR3 length: 16 amino acids. CDR3 nucleotide sequence: TGTGCCAGCAGCTTGGCCTCGGGGGGGCCGAGAGAGACCCAGTACTTC. It specifies CASSLASGGPRETQYF. Full variable domain (rest looked up from reference TRBV5-5 and TRBJ2-5): DAGVTQSPTHLIKTRGQQVTLRCSPISGHKSVSWYQQVLGQGPQFIFQYYEKEERGRGNFPDRFSARQFPNYSSELNVNALLLGDSALYLCASSLASGGPRETQYFGPGTRLLVL.

This clone has just a few counts. The genes are TRBV9 and TRBJ1-3; maybe TRBD1 (5 bases). Trimming left V 2 bases short and J 4 bases short, with 10 bases between. Germline V lookup: CDR1 SGDLS, CDR2 YYNGEE. The CDR3 sequence is 14 residues long. As DNA, the CDR3 is TGTGCCAGCAGCGTTTCGGGGGACGGAAACACCATATATTTT. As protein: CASSVSGDGNTIYF. Complete variable domain (other parts from reference TRBV9 and TRBJ1-3): DSGVTQTPKHLITATGQRVTLRCSPRSGDLSVYWYQQSLDQGLQFLIQYYNGEERAKGNILERFSAQQFPDLHSELNLSSLELGDSALYFCASSVSGDGNTIYFGEGSWLTVV.

The chain couples TRBV6-2 or TRBV6-3 to TRBJ2-7, with 8 nucleotides matching TRBD2. This CDR3 region has 14 residues. V lost 0 bases to trimming and J lost 2 bases; unmatched junction nucleotides: 0. The V gene's germline CDR1 is MNHEY and CDR2 SVGEGT. The CDR3 nucleotides read TGTGCCAGCAGTTACTCTAGCGGGGCCTACGAGCAGTACTTC. Translated: CASSYSSGAYEQYF.

The chain links TRBV6-5 to TRBJ1-1; D gene unclear. CDR3 size: 13 residues. Germline-derived CDR1 and CDR2 are MNHEY and SVGAGI. The V end was cut by 0 bases, the J end by 5 bases, with 7 bases between. CDR3 in amino acids: CASSYSGKTEAFF. In DNA form, the CDR3 reads TGTGCCAGCAGTTACTCAGGGAAGACTGAAGCTTTCTTT.